This T cell receptor beta chain is from a study of blood T cell repertoires in COVID-19. CDR1 LNHDA and CDR2 SQIVND come from the germline V gene (reference sequence). With 2 bases removed from V and 6 bases from J, the gap between germline ends came to 10 bases. The CDR3 has 14 residues. Assay: immunoSEQ multiplex PCR; the TCRdb copy retains only in-frame clones and omits some. In the table there are 22,000 or so clones, roughly 84% of which are singletons. This TCR was recovered from a human donor in a cohort sampled during active COVID-19. The donor label of this sample is uncertain. The chain is built from TRBV19 and TRBJ2-2; D uncertain. The sequencing sample was made of peripheral blood. This CDR3 is CASSIRGVAGELFF. The CDR3 DNA sequence: TGTGCCAGTAGTATAAGAGGAGTCGCCGGGGAGCTGTTTTTT.